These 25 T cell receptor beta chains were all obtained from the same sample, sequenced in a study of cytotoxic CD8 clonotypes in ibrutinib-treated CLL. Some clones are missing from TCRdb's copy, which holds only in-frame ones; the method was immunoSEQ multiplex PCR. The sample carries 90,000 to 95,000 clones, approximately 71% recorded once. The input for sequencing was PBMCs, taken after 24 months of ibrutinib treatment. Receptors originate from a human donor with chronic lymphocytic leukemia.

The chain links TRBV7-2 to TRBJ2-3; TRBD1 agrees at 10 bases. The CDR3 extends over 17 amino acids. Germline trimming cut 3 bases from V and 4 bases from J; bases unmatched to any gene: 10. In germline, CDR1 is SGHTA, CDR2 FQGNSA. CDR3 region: CASSFRQGARWADTQYF. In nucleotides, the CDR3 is TGTGCCAGCAGCTTCCGACAGGGGGCCCGCTGGGCAGATACGCAGTATTTT.

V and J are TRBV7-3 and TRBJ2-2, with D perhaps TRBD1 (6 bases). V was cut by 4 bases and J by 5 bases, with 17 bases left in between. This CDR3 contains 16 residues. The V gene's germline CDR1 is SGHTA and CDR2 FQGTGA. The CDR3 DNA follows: TGTGCCAGCAGCTCTCCCGGGACACCCAGGACCGGGGAGCTGTTTTTT. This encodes CASSSPGTPRTGELFF.

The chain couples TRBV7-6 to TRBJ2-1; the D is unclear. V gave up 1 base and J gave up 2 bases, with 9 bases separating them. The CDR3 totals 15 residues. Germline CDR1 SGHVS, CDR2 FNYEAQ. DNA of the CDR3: TGTGCCAGCAGCTTAGGTCCAGCTACCTACAATGAGCAGTTCTTC. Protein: CASSLGPATYNEQFF.

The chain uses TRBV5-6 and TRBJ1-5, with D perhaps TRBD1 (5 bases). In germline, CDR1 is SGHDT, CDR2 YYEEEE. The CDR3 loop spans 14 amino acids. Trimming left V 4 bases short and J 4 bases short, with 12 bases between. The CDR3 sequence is CASSPQGVNQPQHF. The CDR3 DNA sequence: TGTGCCAGCAGCCCCCAGGGAGTGAATCAGCCCCAGCATTTT.

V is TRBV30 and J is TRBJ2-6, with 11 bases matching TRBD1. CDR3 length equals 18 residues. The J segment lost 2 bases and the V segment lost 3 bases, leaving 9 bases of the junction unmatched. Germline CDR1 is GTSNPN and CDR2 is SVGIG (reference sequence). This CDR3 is CAWRATDRGLAGANVLTF. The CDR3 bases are TGTGCCTGGAGGGCGACGGACAGGGGGCTCGCTGGGGCCAACGTCCTGACTTTC. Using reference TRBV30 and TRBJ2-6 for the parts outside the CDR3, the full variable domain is SQTIHQWPATLVQPVGSPLSLECTVEGTSNPNLYWYRQAAGRGLQLLFYSVGIGQISSEVPQNLSASRPQDRQFILSSKKLLLSDSGFYLCAWRATDRGLAGANVLTFGAGSRLTVL.

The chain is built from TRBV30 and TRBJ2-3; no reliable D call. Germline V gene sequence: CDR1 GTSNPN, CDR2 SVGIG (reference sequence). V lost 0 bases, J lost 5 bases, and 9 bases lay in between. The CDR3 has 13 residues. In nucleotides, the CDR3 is TGTGCCTGGAGTGTACAAACGAAAGATACGCAGTATTTT. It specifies CAWSVQTKDTQYF.

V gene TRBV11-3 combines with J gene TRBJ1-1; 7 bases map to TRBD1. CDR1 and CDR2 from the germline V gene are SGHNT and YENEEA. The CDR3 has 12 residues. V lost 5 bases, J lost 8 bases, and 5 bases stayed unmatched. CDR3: CASSPGTAEAFF. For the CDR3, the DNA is TGTGCCAGCAGCCCCGGGACAGCCGAAGCTTTCTTT.

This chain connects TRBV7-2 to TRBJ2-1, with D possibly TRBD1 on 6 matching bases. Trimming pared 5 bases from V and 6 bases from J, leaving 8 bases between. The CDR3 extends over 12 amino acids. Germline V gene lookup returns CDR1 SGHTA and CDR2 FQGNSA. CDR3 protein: CASSAQGNEQFF. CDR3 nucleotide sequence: TGTGCCAGCAGCGCACAGGGCAATGAGCAGTTCTTC.

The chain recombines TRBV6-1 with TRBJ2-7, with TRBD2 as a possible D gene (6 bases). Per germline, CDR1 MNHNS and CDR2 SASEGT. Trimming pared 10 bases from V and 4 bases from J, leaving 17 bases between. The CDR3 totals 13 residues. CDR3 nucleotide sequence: TGTGCCACCTTCGGGCGGGGAGCGTACGAGCAGTACTTC. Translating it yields CATFGRGAYEQYF.

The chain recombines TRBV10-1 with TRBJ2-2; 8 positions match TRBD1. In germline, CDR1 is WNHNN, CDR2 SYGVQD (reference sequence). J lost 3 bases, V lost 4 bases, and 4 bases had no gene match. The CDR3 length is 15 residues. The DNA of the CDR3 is TGCGCCAGCAGTGGCGGACAGGGTCACACCGGGGAGCTGTTTTTT. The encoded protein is CASSGGQGHTGELFF.

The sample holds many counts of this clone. The DNA of the CDR3 is TGTGCCAGCAGTGCGCGGACAGCCGGCGGCTACACCTTC. This gives the protein CASSARTAGGYTF. The V call is TRBV6-1, the J call TRBJ1-2, with D maybe TRBD1 (6 bases). V shed 4 bases and J shed 8 bases, with 14 bases lying between them. CDR3 length: 13 residues. Germline lookup yields CDR1 MNHNS and CDR2 SASEGT.

The CDR3 loop is CASSSGQGNYGYTF. The CDR3 bases are TGTGCCAGCAGCAGCGGACAGGGGAACTATGGCTACACCTTC. The chain employs TRBV9 and TRBJ1-2; TRBD1 matches at 9 bases. The trim removed 4 bases at V and 2 bases at J, leaving 3 bases unmatched. Germline CDR1 is SGDLS and CDR2 is YYNGEE. This CDR3 region has 14 residues.

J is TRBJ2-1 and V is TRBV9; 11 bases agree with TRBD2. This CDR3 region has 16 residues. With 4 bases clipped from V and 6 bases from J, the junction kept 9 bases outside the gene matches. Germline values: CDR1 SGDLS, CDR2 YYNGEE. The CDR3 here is CASSLSTSGILNEQFF. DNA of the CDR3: TGTGCCAGCAGCTTATCGACTAGCGGGATTCTCAATGAGCAGTTCTTC.

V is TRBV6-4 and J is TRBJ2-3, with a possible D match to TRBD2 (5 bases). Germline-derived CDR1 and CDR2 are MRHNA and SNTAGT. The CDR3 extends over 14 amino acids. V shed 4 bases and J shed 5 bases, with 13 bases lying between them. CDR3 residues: CASSVGVAGDTQYF. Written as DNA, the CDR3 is TGTGCCAGCAGTGTCGGGGTAGCCGGAGATACGCAGTATTTT.

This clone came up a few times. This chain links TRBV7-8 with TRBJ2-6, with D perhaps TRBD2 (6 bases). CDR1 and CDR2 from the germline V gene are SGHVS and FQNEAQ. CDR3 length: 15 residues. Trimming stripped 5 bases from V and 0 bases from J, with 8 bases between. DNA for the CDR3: TGTGCCAGCAGCCCCGGGGGCTCTGGGGCCAACGTCCTGACTTTC. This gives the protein CASSPGGSGANVLTF.

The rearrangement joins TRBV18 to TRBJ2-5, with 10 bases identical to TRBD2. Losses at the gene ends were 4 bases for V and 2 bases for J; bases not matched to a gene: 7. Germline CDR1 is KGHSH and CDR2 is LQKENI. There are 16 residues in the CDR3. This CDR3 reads CASSLGLAEPQETQYF. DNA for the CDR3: TGTGCCAGCTCACTCGGACTAGCGGAACCACAAGAGACCCAGTACTTC.

The CDR3 nucleotides are TGCGCCAGCAGCTCCGAATTAGGGGGCCCCGGGGAGCTGTTTTTT. Protein: CASSSELGGPGELFF. The chain combines TRBV5-1 with TRBJ2-2; 7 bases are a match to TRBD1. With V trimmed by 3 bases and J by 6 bases, 8 bases remained unmatched. The germline V gene has CDR1 SGHRS and CDR2 YFSETQ. The CDR3 spans 15 residues. Drawing the rest from reference TRBV5-1 and TRBJ2-2, the complete variable domain is KAGVTQTPRYLIKTRGQQVTLSCSPISGHRSVSWYQQTPGQGLQFLFEYFSETQRNKGNFPGRFSGRQFSNSRSEMNVSTLELGDSALYLCASSSELGGPGELFFGEGSRLTVL.

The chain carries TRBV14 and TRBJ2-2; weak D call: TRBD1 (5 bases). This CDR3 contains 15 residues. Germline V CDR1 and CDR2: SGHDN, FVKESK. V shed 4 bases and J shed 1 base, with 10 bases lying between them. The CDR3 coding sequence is TGTGCCAGCAGCCCGATAACAGGGAACACCGGGGAGCTGTTTTTT. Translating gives CASSPITGNTGELFF.

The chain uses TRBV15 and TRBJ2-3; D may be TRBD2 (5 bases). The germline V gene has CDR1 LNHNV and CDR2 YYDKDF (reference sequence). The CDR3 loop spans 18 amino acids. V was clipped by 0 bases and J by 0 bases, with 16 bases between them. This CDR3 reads CATSRDRSAGASTDTQYF. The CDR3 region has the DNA TGTGCCACCAGCAGAGATAGGTCCGCGGGTGCTAGCACAGATACGCAGTATTTT.

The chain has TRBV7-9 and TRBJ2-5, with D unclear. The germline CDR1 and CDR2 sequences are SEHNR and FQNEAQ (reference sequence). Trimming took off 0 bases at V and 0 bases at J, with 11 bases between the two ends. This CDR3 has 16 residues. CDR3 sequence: CASSLALGRYQETQYF. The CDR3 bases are TGTGCCAGCAGCTTAGCGCTTGGCCGGTACCAAGAGACCCAGTACTTC.

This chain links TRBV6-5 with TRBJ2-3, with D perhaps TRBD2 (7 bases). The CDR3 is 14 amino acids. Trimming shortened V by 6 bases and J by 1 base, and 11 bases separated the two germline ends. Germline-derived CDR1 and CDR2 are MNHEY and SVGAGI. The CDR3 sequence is CASRRGGGTDTQYF. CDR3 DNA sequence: TGTGCCAGCAGACGAGGGGGGGGCACAGATACGCAGTATTTT.

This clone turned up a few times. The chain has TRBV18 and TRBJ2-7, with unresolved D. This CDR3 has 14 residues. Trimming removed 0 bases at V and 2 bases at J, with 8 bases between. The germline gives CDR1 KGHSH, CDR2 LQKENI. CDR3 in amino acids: CASSPPAWAYEQYF. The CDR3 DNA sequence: TGTGCCAGCTCACCACCTGCTTGGGCCTACGAGCAGTACTTC.

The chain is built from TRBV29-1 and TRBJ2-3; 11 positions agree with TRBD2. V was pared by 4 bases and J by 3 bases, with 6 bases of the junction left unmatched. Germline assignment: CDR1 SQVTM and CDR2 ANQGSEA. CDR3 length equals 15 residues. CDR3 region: CSVVGTSGGTDTQYF. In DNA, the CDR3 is TGCAGCGTTGTAGGGACTAGCGGCGGGACAGATACGCAGTATTTT.

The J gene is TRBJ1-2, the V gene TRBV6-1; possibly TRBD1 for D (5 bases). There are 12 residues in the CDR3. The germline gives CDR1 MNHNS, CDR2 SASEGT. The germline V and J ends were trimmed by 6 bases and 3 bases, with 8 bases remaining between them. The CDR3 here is CASRDSYYGYTF. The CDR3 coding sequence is TGTGCCAGCAGAGACAGTTACTATGGCTACACCTTC.

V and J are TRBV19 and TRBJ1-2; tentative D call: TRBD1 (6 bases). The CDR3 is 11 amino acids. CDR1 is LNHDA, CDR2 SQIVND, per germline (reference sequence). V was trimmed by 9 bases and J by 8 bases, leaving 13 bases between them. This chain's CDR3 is CASAGGPGYTF. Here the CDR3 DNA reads TGTGCCAGCGCTGGGGGGCCCGGCTACACCTTC.